What follows are 32 T cell receptor beta chains derived from one specimen sequenced in a study of technical replicates of blood from a handful of donors. The data were produced by immunoSEQ multiplex PCR, yet TCRdb's version contains in-frame clones alone and is incomplete. The sample consists of about 74,000 clones, 70% to 90% of them appearing once. Material for sequencing was T cells isolated from PBMCs. Receptors originate from a human donor in good health.

This clone was detected a few times. V usage is TRBV4-2 and J usage is TRBJ2-7, with D tentatively TRBD2 (6 bases). The CDR3 is 14 residues long. V was shortened by 1 base and J by 6 bases, with 13 bases between the two germline ends. The germline V gene has CDR1 LGHNA and CDR2 YNFKEQ. CDR3 DNA: TGTGCCAGCAGCCAAGCGTCTAGCGCCGTCGAGCAGTACTTC. It translates to CASSQASSAVEQYF.

This clone has only one observation. The rearrangement uses TRBV5-6 and TRBJ2-3; 8 nucleotides align to TRBD2. The V gene's germline CDR1 is SGHDT and CDR2 YYEEEE. The CDR3 sequence is 16 residues long. V shed 2 bases and J 1 base; nucleotides not matched to a gene: 6. The CDR3 DNA follows: TGTGCCAGCAGCTTTACGGGAGGGCCGGGCACAGATACGCAGTATTTT. Residues: CASSFTGGPGTDTQYF.

The rearrangement uses TRBV5-1 and TRBJ2-7, with 8 bases matching TRBD2. The germline V gene has CDR1 SGHRS and CDR2 YFSETQ. J gave up 2 bases and V 4 bases, and 14 bases lay outside the gene matches. The CDR3 covers 17 residues. The CDR3 sequence: CASSPTGGGPSTYEQYF. CDR3 nucleotide sequence: TGCGCCAGCAGCCCCACGGGGGGGGGTCCCTCTACCTACGAGCAGTACTTC.

The chain employs TRBV5-4 and TRBJ1-4; D perhaps matches TRBD1 (6 bases). Germline V gene sequence: CDR1 SGHNT, CDR2 YYREEE (reference sequence). This CDR3 contains 15 residues. The V gene lost 4 bases and the J gene lost 8 bases, with 18 bases spanning the gap. CDR3 sequence: CASSADPGEGEKLFF. Written as DNA, the CDR3 is TGTGCCAGCAGCGCCGACCCAGGGGAAGGGGAAAAACTGTTTTTT.

V gene TRBV5-1 combines with J gene TRBJ2-6; 7 nucleotides match TRBD1. This CDR3 spans 15 amino acids. V trimming: 2 bases; J trimming: 3 bases; junction bases outside the gene matches: 2. In germline, CDR1 is SGHRS, CDR2 YFSETQ. CDR3 bases: TGCGCCAGCAGCTTCGGACAGGTTGGGGCCAACGTCCTGACTTTC. This codes for CASSFGQVGANVLTF.

V and J are TRBV6-6 and TRBJ2-3, with D unclear. The CDR3 covers 13 residues. The V gene lost 2 bases and the J gene lost 1 base, with 4 bases spanning the gap. Germline V gene sequence: CDR1 MNHNY, CDR2 SVGAGI (reference sequence). The CDR3 DNA sequence: TGTGCCAGCAGTTACCGGGGCACAGATACGCAGTATTTT. Protein product: CASSYRGTDTQYF.

Concerning this clone itself: At one boundary the junction diverges from the germline segment, which might be a read error. The V call is TRBV10-3, the J call TRBJ2-1; TRBD2 aligns across 7 bases. This CDR3 spans 14 amino acids. Germline values: CDR1 ENHRY, CDR2 SYGVKD. CDR3: CAISGGSSYNEQFF. CDR3 coding DNA: TGTGCCATAAGTGGCGGGAGCTCCTACAATGAGCAGTTCTTC.

V usage is TRBV7-6 and J usage is TRBJ2-1; 7 nucleotides line up with TRBD2. CDR3 length: 18 residues. Germline CDR1 and CDR2: SGHVS and FNYEAQ. Losses at the gene ends were 4 bases for V and 3 bases for J; bases not matched to a gene: 15. CDR3 residues: CASSSMVSGSERYNEQFF. The CDR3 coding sequence is TGTGCCAGCAGCTCCATGGTTAGCGGGTCTGAGCGCTACAATGAGCAGTTCTTC.

The chain is built from TRBV5-5 and TRBJ2-7; TRBD1 aligns across 11 bases. V dropped 3 bases and J dropped 3; count of bases not matched to a gene: 5. CDR1 SGHKS and CDR2 YYEKEE come from the germline V gene (reference sequence). The CDR3 has 15 amino acids. The CDR3 DNA reads as TGTGCCAGCAGCTGGACAGGGGGCGGATACTACGAGCAGTACTTC. Translated: CASSWTGGGYYEQYF. The variable domain in full, completed from reference TRBV5-5 and TRBJ2-7, reads DAGVTQSPTHLIKTRGQQVTLRCSPISGHKSVSWYQQVLGQGPQFIFQYYEKEERGRGNFPDRFSARQFPNYSSELNVNALLLGDSALYLCASSWTGGGYYEQYFGPGTRLTVT.

The V gene is TRBV5-4, the J gene TRBJ1-3; D perhaps matches TRBD1 (6 bases). Germline V lookup: CDR1 SGHNT, CDR2 YYREEE (reference sequence). Trimming shortened V by 5 bases and J by 2 bases, and 11 bases separated the two germline ends. The CDR3 consists of 14 residues. CDR3 region: CASRDKGAGNTIYF. The CDR3 nucleotides are TGTGCCAGCAGAGACAAGGGGGCTGGAAACACCATATATTTT.

The rearrangement links TRBV29-1 to TRBJ1-5, with 7 bases matching TRBD1. The V gene end was trimmed by 7 bases and the J gene end by 7 bases; junction bases not matched to a gene: 10. This CDR3 has 13 residues. Germline loops: CDR1 SQVTM, CDR2 ANQGSEA. The CDR3 nucleotides read TGCAGCGCTGGGGACAGTGCGGGGCAGCCCCAGCATTTT. It encodes CSAGDSAGQPQHF. The whole variable domain, remainder taken from reference TRBV29-1 and TRBJ1-5, is SAVISQKPSRDICQRGTSLTIQCQVDSQVTMMFWYRQQPGQSLTLIATANQGSEATYESGFVIDKFPISRPNLTFSTLTVSNMSPEDSSIYLCSAGDSAGQPQHFGDGTRLSIL.

V and J are TRBV27 and TRBJ1-4, with TRBD1 matching 8 bases. The CDR3 covers 15 residues. V lost 5 bases, J lost 7 bases, and 9 bases stayed unmatched. Per the germline V gene, CDR1 is MNHEY and CDR2 is SMNVEV (reference sequence). In DNA, the CDR3 is TGTGCCAGCAGTCTAACAGGGGGGGTTAGTGAAAAACTGTTTTTT. Protein product: CASSLTGGVSEKLFF.

The chain couples TRBV5-4 to TRBJ2-3, with 7 bases matching TRBD2. Trimming at V came to 1 base and at J to 2 bases, leaving 4 bases not matched to a gene. CDR3 length: 15 amino acids. CDR1 is SGHNT and CDR2 is YYREEE in the germline V gene (reference sequence). The DNA of the CDR3 is TGTGCCAGCAGCTTGTCGCTAGCGGTCACAGATACGCAGTATTTT. It specifies CASSLSLAVTDTQYF.

The rearrangement uses TRBV27 and TRBJ2-6, with TRBD1 as a possible D gene (5 bases). The ends were cut back, 5 bases at V and 5 bases at J, with 22 bases in the middle. The germline gives CDR1 MNHEY, CDR2 SMNVEV (reference sequence). The CDR3 spans 18 residues. CDR3: CASSHQGWLQSRANVLTF. For the CDR3, the DNA is TGTGCCAGCAGTCATCAGGGCTGGCTACAAAGTCGGGCCAACGTCCTGACTTTC. Supplemented by reference TRBV27 and TRBJ2-6, the full variable domain reads EAQVTQNPRYLITVTGKKLTVTCSQNMNHEYMSWYRQDPGLGLRQIYYSMNVEVTDKGDVPEGYKVSRKEKRNFPLILESPSPNQTSLYFCASSHQGWLQSRANVLTFGAGSRLTVL.

This chain connects TRBV9 to TRBJ1-4; D unclear. The CDR3 totals 15 residues. V was pared by 3 bases and J by 0 bases, with 9 bases between. The germline V gene has CDR1 SGDLS and CDR2 YYNGEE. The CDR3 is CASSGGDPTNEKLFF. CDR3 DNA: TGTGCCAGCAGCGGAGGAGATCCAACTAATGAAAAACTGTTTTTT.

This chain connects TRBV7-3 to TRBJ1-4; no reliable D call. This CDR3 is built from 13 residues. V was pared by 1 base and J by 8 bases, with 8 bases between. In germline, CDR1 is SGHTA, CDR2 FQGTGA. Here the CDR3 reads CASSLNRGEKLFF. Written as DNA, the CDR3 is TGTGCCAGCAGCTTAAACAGAGGGGAAAAACTGTTTTTT.

The J gene is TRBJ2-7, the V gene TRBV2, with 8 bases aligning to TRBD1. V lost 6 bases, J lost 6 bases, and 4 bases stayed unmatched. The CDR3 is made up of 12 amino acids. Germline lookup yields CDR1 SNHLY and CDR2 FYNNEI. The CDR3 DNA reads as TGTGCCAGCAGAGAGGACAGGGTCGAGCAGTACTTC. Protein sequence: CASREDRVEQYF.

The rearrangement uses TRBV19 and TRBJ2-7; TRBD2 matches at 7 bases. V lost 4 bases, J lost 3 bases, and 6 bases stayed unmatched. The germline CDR1 and CDR2 sequences are LNHDA and SQIVND (reference sequence). This CDR3 has 14 amino acids. DNA of the CDR3: TGTGCCAGTAGTAATGGGCGGGAGATCTACGAGCAGTACTTC. Protein: CASSNGREIYEQYF.

The genes are TRBV5-1 and TRBJ2-7; weak D call: TRBD2 (5 bases). This CDR3 comprises 15 residues. V gave up 0 bases and J gave up 4 bases, with 14 bases separating them. Germline V gene lookup returns CDR1 SGHRS and CDR2 YFSETQ. CDR3 nucleotide sequence: TGCGCCAGCAGCTTGGAGGCTAGCTTTACTTACGAGCAGTACTTC. Residues: CASSLEASFTYEQYF. The complete variable domain, with remaining parts taken from reference TRBV5-1 and TRBJ2-7, reads KAGVTQTPRYLIKTRGQQVTLSCSPISGHRSVSWYQQTPGQGLQFLFEYFSETQRNKGNFPGRFSGRQFSNSRSEMNVSTLELGDSALYLCASSLEASFTYEQYFGPGTRLTVT.

V gene TRBV11-1 combines with J gene TRBJ2-3, with TRBD1 as a possible D gene (6 bases). This CDR3 contains 14 residues. Between the trimmed V and J ends, which lost 8 bases and 5 bases, there was a span of 17 bases. CDR1 and CDR2 (germline): SGHAT, FQDESV (reference sequence). The CDR3 reads CASDRIGTGDTQYF. Written as DNA, the CDR3 is TGTGCCAGCGACAGGATCGGGACGGGAGATACGCAGTATTTT.

The CDR3 bases are TGTGCCACCAGCAGAGATGGGAGACGCCGGCCTGGGGCCAACGTCCTGACTTTC. Protein: CATSRDGRRRPGANVLTF. This chain links TRBV15 with TRBJ2-6; D is possibly TRBD2 (5 bases). The germline gives CDR1 LNHNV, CDR2 YYDKDF (reference sequence). Trimming took 0 bases from V and 2 from J, leaving 14 bases between them. The CDR3 covers 18 residues.

V is TRBV4-3 and J is TRBJ2-7, with a tentative D call TRBD1 (5 bases). V was pared by 5 bases and J by 0 bases, with 17 bases between. Germline CDR1 and CDR2: LGHNA and YSLEER. This CDR3 is built from 16 residues. The CDR3 loop is CASSSEVTGSSYEQYF. CDR3 bases: TGCGCCAGCAGCTCAGAGGTCACAGGCAGCTCCTACGAGCAGTACTTC.

The V and J genes are TRBV28 and TRBJ2-7; D call uncertain. The CDR3 covers 11 residues. V gave up 2 bases and J gave up 5 bases, with 4 bases separating them. Germline V gives CDR1 MDHEN, CDR2 SYDVKM. In nucleotides, the CDR3 is TGTGCCAGCAGTTTACCCGACGAGCAGTACTTC. It translates to CASSLPDEQYF. Full variable domain (remainder filled in from reference TRBV28 and TRBJ2-7): DVKVTQSSRYLVKRTGEKVFLECVQDMDHENMFWYRQDPGLGLRLIYFSYDVKMKEKGDIPEGYSVSREKKERFSLILESASTNQTSMYLCASSLPDEQYFGPGTRLTVT.

The chain couples TRBV6-6 to TRBJ2-1; possibly TRBD1 for D (5 bases). Trimming left V 5 bases short and J 10 bases short, with 15 bases between. The length of the CDR3 is 13 residues. Germline V gene sequence: CDR1 MNHNY, CDR2 SVGAGI (reference sequence). Here the CDR3 reads CASSQKQVGEQFF. The CDR3 DNA follows: TGTGCCAGCAGTCAAAAACAGGTAGGGGAGCAGTTCTTC.

The chain is built from TRBV19 and TRBJ1-5; the D is unclear. Germline V gene data show CDR1 as LNHDA and CDR2 as SQIVND (reference sequence). This CDR3 has 17 amino acids. V was cut by 0 bases and J by 4 bases, with 16 bases left in between. As DNA, the CDR3 is TGTGCCAGTAGTATAGATCCACCGGCAGGATTAAATCAGCCCCAGCATTTT. Translated: CASSIDPPAGLNQPQHF.

This clone has just a few counts. The chain uses TRBV7-9 and TRBJ1-5; no reliable D call. Germline V lookup: CDR1 SEHNR, CDR2 FQNEAQ (reference sequence). V was pared by 11 bases and J by 2 bases, with 10 bases between. There are 12 residues in the CDR3. CDR3 sequence: CAAGTGNQPQHF. CDR3 coding DNA: TGTGCCGCGGGTACAGGCAATCAGCCCCAGCATTTT.

This chain connects TRBV27 to TRBJ2-1; D ambiguous. Trimming pared 3 bases from V and 2 bases from J, leaving 11 bases between. The CDR3 has 15 amino acids. Germline assignment: CDR1 MNHEY and CDR2 SMNVEV (reference sequence). Here the CDR3 reads CASSLERVPYNEQFF. Written as DNA, the CDR3 is TGTGCCAGCAGTTTGGAACGGGTCCCCTACAATGAGCAGTTCTTC.

The V and J genes are TRBV5-8 and TRBJ1-5; 8 nucleotides match TRBD1. The junction had 9 bases not matched to a gene; V was cut back by 4 bases and J by 0 bases. The CDR3 is made up of 17 amino acids. Germline V gene data show CDR1 as SGHTS and CDR2 as YDEGEE. The CDR3 nucleotides are TGTGCCAGCAGCAACTTAGACAGGGGCTATAGCAATCAGCCCCAGCATTTT. This codes for CASSNLDRGYSNQPQHF. Full variable domain (remainder filled in from reference TRBV5-8 and TRBJ1-5): EAGVTQSPTHLIKTRGQQATLRCSPISGHTSVYWYQQALGLGLQFLLWYDEGEERNRGNFPPRFSGRQFPNYSSELNVNALELEDSALYLCASSNLDRGYSNQPQHFGDGTRLSIL.

The chain couples TRBV27 to TRBJ2-7, with D possibly being TRBD2 (6 bases). The V end was cut by 6 bases, the J end by 3 bases, with 18 bases between. This CDR3 has 15 residues. Germline CDR1 and CDR2: MNHEY and SMNVEV (reference sequence). CDR3 in amino acids: CASSFDWRGNYEQYF. The CDR3 region has the DNA TGTGCCAGCAGCTTCGACTGGAGGGGCAACTACGAGCAGTACTTC.

This rearrangement joins TRBV28 to TRBJ1-1; no clear D gene. Germline V lookup: CDR1 MDHEN, CDR2 SYDVKM. The length of the CDR3 is 14 residues. The V and J ends lost 1 base and 1 base respectively, with 7 bases between them. The CDR3 coding sequence is TGTGCCAGCAGTTTATTGAGACAGAACACTGAAGCTTTCTTT. As protein: CASSLLRQNTEAFF.

This chain joins TRBV7-9 and TRBJ2-7; a possible D gene is TRBD1 (5 bases). V was cut by 4 bases and J by 2 bases, with 15 bases left in between. Germline loops: CDR1 SEHNR, CDR2 FQNEAQ (reference sequence). This CDR3 has 15 residues. The CDR3 DNA sequence: TGTGCCAGCAGCTACACAGGTCCGTGGGCCTACGAGCAGTACTTC. Its translation: CASSYTGPWAYEQYF.

As DNA, the CDR3 is TGTGCCAGCAGCTCGACGGGCAATGAGCAGTTCTTC. Its protein is CASSSTGNEQFF. The rearrangement links TRBV7-8 to TRBJ2-1; D remains ambiguous. The germline V and J ends were trimmed by 4 bases and 6 bases, with 7 bases remaining between them. CDR1 is SGHVS, CDR2 FQNEAQ, per germline. The CDR3 has 12 amino acids.